The present T cell receptor beta chain was sequenced within a study of blood T cell repertoires in COVID-19. The ends were cut back, 3 bases at V and 3 bases at J, with 15 bases in the middle. The CDR3 has 15 amino acids. CDR1 MGHRA and CDR2 YSYEKL come from the germline V gene. Authors' processing steps: Amplified reference gene primers provided the basis for estimating nucleated cell counts. Using immunoSEQ multiplex PCR, the repertoire was profiled, and TCRdb retains in-frame clones only, with some absent. The DNA gave D and trimming, while V, J and clone size come from that table. The data show about 300,000 clones, roughly 86% seen once. The table lists this clone with a few counts.

This chain connects TRBV4-1 to TRBJ2-7, with D maybe TRBD1 (6 bases). The sample taken for sequencing was PBMCs or T cells enriched from blood (not recorded which). This TCR came from a woman in her 50s who had been exposed to COVID-19. The CDR3 nucleotides read TGCGCCAGCAGCCATCCTTCGACAGGAGTCTACGAGCAGTACTTC. Translating it yields CASSHPSTGVYEQYF.